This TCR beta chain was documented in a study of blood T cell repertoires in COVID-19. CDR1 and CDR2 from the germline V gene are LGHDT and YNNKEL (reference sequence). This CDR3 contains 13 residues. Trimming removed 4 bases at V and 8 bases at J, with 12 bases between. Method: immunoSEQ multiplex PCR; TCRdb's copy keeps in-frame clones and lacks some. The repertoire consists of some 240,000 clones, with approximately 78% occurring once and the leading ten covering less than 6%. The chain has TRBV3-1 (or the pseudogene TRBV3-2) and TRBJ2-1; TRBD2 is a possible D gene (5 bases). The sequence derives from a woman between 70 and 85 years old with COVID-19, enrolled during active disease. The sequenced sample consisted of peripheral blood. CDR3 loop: CASSLSRGHEQFF. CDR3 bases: TGTGCCAGCAGCCTTTCCAGAGGGCATGAGCAGTTCTTC.